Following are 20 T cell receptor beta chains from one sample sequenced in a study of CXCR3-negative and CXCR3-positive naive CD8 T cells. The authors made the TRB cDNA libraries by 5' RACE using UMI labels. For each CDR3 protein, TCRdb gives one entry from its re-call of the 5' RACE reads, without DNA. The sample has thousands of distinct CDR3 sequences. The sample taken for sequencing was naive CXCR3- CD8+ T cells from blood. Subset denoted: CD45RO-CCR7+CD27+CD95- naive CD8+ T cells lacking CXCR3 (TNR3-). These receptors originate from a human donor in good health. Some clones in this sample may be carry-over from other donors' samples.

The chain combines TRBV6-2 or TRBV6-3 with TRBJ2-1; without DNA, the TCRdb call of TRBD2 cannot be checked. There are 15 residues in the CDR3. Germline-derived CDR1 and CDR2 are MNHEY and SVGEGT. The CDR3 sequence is CASNLSGALYNEQFF.

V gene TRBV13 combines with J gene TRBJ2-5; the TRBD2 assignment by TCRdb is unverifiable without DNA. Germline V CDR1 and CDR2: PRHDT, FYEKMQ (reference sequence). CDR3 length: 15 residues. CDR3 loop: CASSPSGGIQETQYF.

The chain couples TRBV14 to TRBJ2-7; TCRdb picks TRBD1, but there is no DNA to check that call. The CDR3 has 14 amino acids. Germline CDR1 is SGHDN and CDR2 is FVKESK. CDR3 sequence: CASTPGTGPYEQYF.

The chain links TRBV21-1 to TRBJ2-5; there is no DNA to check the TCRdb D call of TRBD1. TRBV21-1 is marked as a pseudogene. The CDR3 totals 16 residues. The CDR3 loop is CASSRTGAIWKETQYF.

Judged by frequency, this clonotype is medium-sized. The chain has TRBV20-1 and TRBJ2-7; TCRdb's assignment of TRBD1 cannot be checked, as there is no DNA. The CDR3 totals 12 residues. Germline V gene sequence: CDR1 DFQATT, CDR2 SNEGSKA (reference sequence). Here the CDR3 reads CSARYQGREQYF.

This CDR3 reads CASSLMTELSPLHF. The J gene is TRBJ1-6, the V gene TRBV28; there is no DNA to check the TCRdb D call of TRBD1. The length of the CDR3 is 14 residues. From germline, CDR1 is MDHEN and CDR2 SYDVKM.

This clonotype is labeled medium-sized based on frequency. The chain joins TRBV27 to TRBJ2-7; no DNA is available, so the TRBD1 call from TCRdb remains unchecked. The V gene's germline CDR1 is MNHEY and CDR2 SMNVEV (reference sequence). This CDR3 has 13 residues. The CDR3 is CASSGGTLYEQYF.

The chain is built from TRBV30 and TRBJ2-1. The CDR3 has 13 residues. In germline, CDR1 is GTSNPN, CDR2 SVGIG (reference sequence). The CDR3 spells CAWSVSDYNEQFF.

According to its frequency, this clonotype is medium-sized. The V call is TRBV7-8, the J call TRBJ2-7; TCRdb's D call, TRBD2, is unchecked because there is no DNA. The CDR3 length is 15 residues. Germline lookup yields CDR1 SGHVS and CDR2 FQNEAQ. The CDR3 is CASSRVAGGSYEQYF.

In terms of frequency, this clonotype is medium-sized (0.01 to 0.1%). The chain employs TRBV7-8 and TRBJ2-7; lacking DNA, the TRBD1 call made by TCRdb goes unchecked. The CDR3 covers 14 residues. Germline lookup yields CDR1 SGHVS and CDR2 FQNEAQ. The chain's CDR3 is CASSLSTGSYEQYF.

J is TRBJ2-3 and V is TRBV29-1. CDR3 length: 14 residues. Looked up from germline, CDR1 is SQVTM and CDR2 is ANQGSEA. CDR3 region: CSVEEEPQRNTQYF.

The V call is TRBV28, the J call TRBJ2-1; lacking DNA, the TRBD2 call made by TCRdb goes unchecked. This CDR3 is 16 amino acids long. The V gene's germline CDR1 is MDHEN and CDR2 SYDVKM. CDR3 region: CASSLFSGGRDNEQFF.

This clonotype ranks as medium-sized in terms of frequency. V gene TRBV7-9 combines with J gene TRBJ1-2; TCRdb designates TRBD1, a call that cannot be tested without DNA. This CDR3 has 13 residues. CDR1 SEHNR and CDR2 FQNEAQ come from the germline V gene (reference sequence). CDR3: CASSFGQGYGYTF.

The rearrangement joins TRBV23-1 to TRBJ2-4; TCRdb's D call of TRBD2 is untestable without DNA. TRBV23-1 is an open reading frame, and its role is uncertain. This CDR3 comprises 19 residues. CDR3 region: CASSQLVAGGPGPKNIQYF.

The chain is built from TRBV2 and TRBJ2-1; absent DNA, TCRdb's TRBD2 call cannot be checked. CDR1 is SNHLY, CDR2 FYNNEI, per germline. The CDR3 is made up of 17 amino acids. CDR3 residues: CASSKPLAGAPYNEQFF.

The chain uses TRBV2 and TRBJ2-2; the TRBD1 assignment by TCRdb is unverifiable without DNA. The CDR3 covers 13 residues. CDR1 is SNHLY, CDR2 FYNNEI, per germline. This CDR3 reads CASIGQFTGELFF.

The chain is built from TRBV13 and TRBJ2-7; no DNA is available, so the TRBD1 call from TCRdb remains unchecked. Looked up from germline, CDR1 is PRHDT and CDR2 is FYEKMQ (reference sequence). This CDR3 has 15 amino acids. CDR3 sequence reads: CASSLGADRNYEQYF.

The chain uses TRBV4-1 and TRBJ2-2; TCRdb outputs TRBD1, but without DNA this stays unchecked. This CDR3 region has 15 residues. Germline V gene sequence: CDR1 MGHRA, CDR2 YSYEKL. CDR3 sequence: CASSQGQGHTGELFF.

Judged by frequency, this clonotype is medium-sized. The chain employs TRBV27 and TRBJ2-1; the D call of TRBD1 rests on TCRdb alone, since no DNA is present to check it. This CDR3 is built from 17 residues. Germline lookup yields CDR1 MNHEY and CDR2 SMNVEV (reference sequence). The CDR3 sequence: CASSLTAVGRGKNEQFF.

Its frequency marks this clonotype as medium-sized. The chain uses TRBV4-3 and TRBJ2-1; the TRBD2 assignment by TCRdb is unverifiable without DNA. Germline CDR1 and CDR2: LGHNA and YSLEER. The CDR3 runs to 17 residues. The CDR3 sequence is CASSQDRLAGAYNEQFF.